This TCR beta chain was recovered during a study of T-cell memory formation after mild COVID-19. The CDR3 is made up of 12 amino acids. Trimming took off 2 bases at V and 9 bases at J, with 8 bases between the two ends. CDR1 is SGHAT and CDR2 is FQNNGV in the germline V gene. This clonotype was picked up a small number of times. The antigen is undetermined. It was 5'RACE with constant-segment primers that produced the TCR alpha and TCR beta cDNA libraries, which carried sample barcodes and UMIs. TCRdb used MiXCR to reprocess the 5' RACE reads, holding one entry per CDR3 protein. The sample includes 560,000 or so distinct CDR3 sequences, approximately 15% of them seen just once. Notes on the study in general: Mainly in CM and EM were contracting CD4+ clones; CD8+ were in EMRA.

Material: PBMCs or a T cell subset sorted from them (not recorded which). This clonotype was obtained from an adult woman who had mild COVID-19 (a few samples of this study predate the infection). Cell type and time point are not known. This chain uses TRBV11-2 with TRBJ2-1, with unresolved D. DNA for the CDR3: TGTGCCAGCAGCTTAATGTGGGGTGAGCAGTTCTTC. It encodes CASSLMWGEQFF.